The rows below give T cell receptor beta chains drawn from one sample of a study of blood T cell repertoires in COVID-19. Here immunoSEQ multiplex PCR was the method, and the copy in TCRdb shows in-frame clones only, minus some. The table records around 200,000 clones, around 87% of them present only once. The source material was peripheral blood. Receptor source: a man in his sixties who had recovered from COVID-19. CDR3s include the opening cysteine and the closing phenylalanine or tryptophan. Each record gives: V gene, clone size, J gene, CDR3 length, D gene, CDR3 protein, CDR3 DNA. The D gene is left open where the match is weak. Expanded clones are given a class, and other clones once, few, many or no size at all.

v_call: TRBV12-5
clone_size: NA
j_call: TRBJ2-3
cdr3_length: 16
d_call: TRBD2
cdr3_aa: CASGWGIAGRGDTQYF
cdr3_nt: TGTGCTAGTGGTTGGGGTATAGCGGGGAGGGGAGATACGCAGTATTTT

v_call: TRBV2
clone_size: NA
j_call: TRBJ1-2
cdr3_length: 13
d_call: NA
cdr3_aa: CASSEGTAYGYTF
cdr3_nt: TGTGCCAGCAGTGAAGGGACAGCCTATGGCTACACCTTC

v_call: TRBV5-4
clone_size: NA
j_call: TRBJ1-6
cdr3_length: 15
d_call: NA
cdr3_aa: CASSAETGKFSPLHF
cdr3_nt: TGTGCCAGCAGCGCGGAAACAGGGAAGTTTTCACCCCTCCACTTT

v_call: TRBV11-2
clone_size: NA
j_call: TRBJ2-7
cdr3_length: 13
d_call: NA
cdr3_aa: CASSLRQFYEQYF
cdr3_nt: TGTGCCAGCAGCTTAAGACAGTTCTACGAGCAGTACTTC

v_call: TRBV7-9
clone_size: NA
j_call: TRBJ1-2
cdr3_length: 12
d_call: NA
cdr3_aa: CASSLDQAFYTF
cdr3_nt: TGTGCCAGCAGCTTAGACCAGGCTTTCTACACCTTC

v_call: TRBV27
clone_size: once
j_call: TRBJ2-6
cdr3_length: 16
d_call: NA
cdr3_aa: CASSQSPLSGANVLTF
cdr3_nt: TGTGCCAGCAGTCAAAGCCCCCTCTCTGGGGCCAACGTCCTGACTTTC

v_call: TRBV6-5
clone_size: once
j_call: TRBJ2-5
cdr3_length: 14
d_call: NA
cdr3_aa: CASKELTSQETQYF
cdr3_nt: TGTGCCAGCAAGGAATTAACTAGCCAAGAGACCCAGTACTTC

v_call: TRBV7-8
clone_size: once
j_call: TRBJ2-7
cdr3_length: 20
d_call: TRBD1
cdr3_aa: CASSLDLLPLLQGSRNEQYF
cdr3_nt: TGTGCCAGCAGCTTAGACCTTCTACCCCTCCTACAGGGGTCACGAAACGAGCAGTACTTC

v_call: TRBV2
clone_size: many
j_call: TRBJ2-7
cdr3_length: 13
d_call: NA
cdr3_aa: CASSADRQYEQYF
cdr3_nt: TGTGCCAGCAGTGCTGACAGGCAATACGAGCAGTACTTC

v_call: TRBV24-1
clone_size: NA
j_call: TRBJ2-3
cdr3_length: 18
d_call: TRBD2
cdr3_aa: CATSDLSGTSGRKDTQYF
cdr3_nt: TGTGCCACCAGTGATTTGTCGGGGACTAGCGGGAGAAAAGATACGCAGTATTTT

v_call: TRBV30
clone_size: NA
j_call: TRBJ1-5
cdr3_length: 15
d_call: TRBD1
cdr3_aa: CAWREQGAENQPQHF
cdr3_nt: TGTGCCTGGAGGGAACAGGGGGCCGAAAATCAGCCCCAGCATTTT

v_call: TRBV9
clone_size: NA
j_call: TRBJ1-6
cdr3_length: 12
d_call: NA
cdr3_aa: CASLTPDSPLHF
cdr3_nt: TGTGCCAGCCTTACTCCCGATTCACCCCTCCACTTT

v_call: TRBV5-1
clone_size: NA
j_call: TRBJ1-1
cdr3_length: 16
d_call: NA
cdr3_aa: CASSPGSALLNTEAFF
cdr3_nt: TGCGCCAGCAGCCCCGGGTCCGCCCTCCTTAACACTGAAGCTTTCTTT

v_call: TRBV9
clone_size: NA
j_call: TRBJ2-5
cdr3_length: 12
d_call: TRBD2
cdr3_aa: CASSGGGETQYF
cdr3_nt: TGTGCCAGCAGCGGGGGAGGGGAGACCCAGTACTTC

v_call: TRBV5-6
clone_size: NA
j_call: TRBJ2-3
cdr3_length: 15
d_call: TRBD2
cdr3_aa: CASSSPSGGSVPQYF
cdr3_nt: TGTGCCAGCAGCTCTCCTAGCGGGGGGTCCGTGCCGCAGTATTTT

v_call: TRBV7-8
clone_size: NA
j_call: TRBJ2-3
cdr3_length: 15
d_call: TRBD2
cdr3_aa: CASSLGTSGHDTQYF
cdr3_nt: TGTGCCAGCAGCTTAGGGACTAGCGGGCATGATACGCAGTATTTT

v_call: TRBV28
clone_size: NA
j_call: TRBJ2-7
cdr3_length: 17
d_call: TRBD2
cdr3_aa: CASTTHPGLAGHYEQYF
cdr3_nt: TGTGCCAGCACTACCCACCCTGGACTAGCGGGACACTACGAGCAGTACTTC

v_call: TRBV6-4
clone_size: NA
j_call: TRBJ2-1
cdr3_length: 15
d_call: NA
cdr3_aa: CASSERGVTYNEQFF
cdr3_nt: TGTGCCAGCAGTGAGCGGGGAGTGACCTACAATGAGCAGTTCTTC

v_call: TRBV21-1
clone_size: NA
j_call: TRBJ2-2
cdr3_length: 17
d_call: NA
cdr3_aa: CASSREWGTGDTGELFF
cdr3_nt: TGTGCCAGCAGCAGAGAGTGGGGGACAGGAGACACCGGGGAGCTGTTTTTT

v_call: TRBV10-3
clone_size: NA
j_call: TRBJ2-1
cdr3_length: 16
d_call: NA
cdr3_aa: CAIMSGRVLSHNEQFF
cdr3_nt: TGTGCCATCATGAGCGGGCGGGTTCTCTCTCACAATGAGCAGTTCTTC

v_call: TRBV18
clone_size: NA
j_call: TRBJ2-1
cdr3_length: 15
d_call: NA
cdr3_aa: CASSPGSYAYNEQFF
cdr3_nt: TGTGCCAGCTCACCAGGCAGTTATGCTTACAATGAGCAGTTCTTC

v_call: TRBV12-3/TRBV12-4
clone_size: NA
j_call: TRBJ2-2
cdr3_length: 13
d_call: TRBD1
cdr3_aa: CASSLGQTGELFF
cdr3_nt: TGTGCCAGCAGTTTGGGACAGACCGGGGAGCTGTTTTTT

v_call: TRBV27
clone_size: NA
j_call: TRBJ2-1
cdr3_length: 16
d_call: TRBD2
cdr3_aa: CASSFTSGRVYNEQFF
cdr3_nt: TGTGCCAGCAGTTTTACTAGCGGGAGAGTCTACAATGAGCAGTTCTTC